What follows are 11 T cell receptor beta chains derived from one specimen sequenced in a study of blood T cell repertoires in COVID-19. Sequencing used immunoSEQ multiplex PCR; TCRdb keeps in-frame clones, though not all of them. Among just over 60,000 clones listed, more than 60% were seen once. The sample was peripheral blood. The receptors derive from a man aged 55 to 70 with acute or convalescent COVID-19.

This chain joins TRBV18 and TRBJ2-1; 9 nucleotides match TRBD1. The CDR3 runs 15 residues. The germline V gene encodes CDR1 KGHSH and CDR2 LQKENI. Trimming took 3 bases from V and 7 from J; bases not matched to a gene: 7. The CDR3 DNA reads as TGTGCCAGCTCACCGGGCGGGACAGGGATGAATGAGCAGTTCTTC. Its protein product is CASSPGGTGMNEQFF. Full variable domain (missing parts from reference TRBV18 and TRBJ2-1): NAGVMQNPRHLVRRRGQEARLRCSPMKGHSHVYWYRQLPEEGLKFMVYLQKENIIDESGMPKERFSAEFPKEGPSILRIQQVVRGDSAAYFCASSPGGTGMNEQFFGPGTRLTVL.

The chain combines TRBV19 with TRBJ2-3; tentatively, D is TRBD2 (6 bases). Per the germline V gene, CDR1 is LNHDA and CDR2 is SQIVND (reference sequence). Trimming cost V 10 bases and J 0 bases, with 14 bases left between them. The CDR3 is 14 residues long. DNA for the CDR3: TGTGCCACTACAGCGGGTCCAAGCACAGATACGCAGTATTTT. Translating gives CATTAGPSTDTQYF.

The CDR3 DNA reads as TGTGCCAGCAGTCTCACAGGGAAACCCTACAATGAGCAGTTCTTC. Translation gives CASSLTGKPYNEQFF. V and J are TRBV6-5 and TRBJ2-1, with D perhaps TRBD1 (6 bases). The CDR3 extends over 15 amino acids. The V gene lost 5 bases and the J gene lost 2 bases, with 13 bases spanning the gap. In germline, CDR1 is MNHEY, CDR2 SVGAGI.

As DNA, the CDR3 is TGTGCCAGCAGCCAGGACAGGGGAAGGGGCTACACCTTC. This translates into CASSQDRGRGYTF. The chain is built from TRBV11-2 and TRBJ1-2; 9 nucleotides agree with TRBD1. This CDR3 has 13 amino acids. V shed 5 bases, J shed 8 bases, and the junction held 6 bases outside the gene matches. Germline V gene lookup returns CDR1 SGHAT and CDR2 FQNNGV.

V usage is TRBV6-5 and J usage is TRBJ2-7; no clear D. This CDR3 is 15 amino acids long. Per germline, CDR1 MNHEY and CDR2 SVGAGI. Trimming stripped 4 bases from V and 0 bases from J, with 13 bases between. CDR3 coding DNA: TGTGCCAGCAGTTTGGAGCTTCCACTCTCCTACGAGCAGTACTTC. Residues: CASSLELPLSYEQYF.

The chain has TRBV2 and TRBJ2-5; D not resolved. The CDR3 spans 11 residues. Germline CDR1 and CDR2: SNHLY and FYNNEI. Trimming shortened V by 2 bases and J by 5 bases, and 3 bases separated the two germline ends. CDR3 sequence (DNA): TGTGCCAGCAGTGAACGGGAGACCCAGTACTTC. Translating gives CASSERETQYF. The whole variable domain, remainder taken from reference TRBV2 and TRBJ2-5, is EPEVTQTPSHQVTQMGQEVILRCVPISNHLYFYWYRQILGQKVEFLVSFYNNEISEKSEIFDDQFSVERPDGSNFTLKIRSTKLEDSAMYFCASSERETQYFGPGTRLLVL.

The V gene is TRBV2, the J gene TRBJ2-5; D remains unclear. This CDR3 has 14 amino acids. V shed 1 base and J shed 5 bases, with 11 bases lying between them. CDR1 and CDR2 (germline): SNHLY, FYNNEI. The CDR3 DNA reads as TGTGCCAGCAGTGAAGGTTACTTACCCGAGACCCAGTACTTC. It specifies CASSEGYLPETQYF.

The chain employs TRBV5-6 and TRBJ2-7; D possibly corresponds to TRBD1 (6 bases). CDR1 is SGHDT, CDR2 YYEEEE, per germline. V was shortened by 4 bases and J by 1 base, with 12 bases between the two germline ends. The CDR3 has 14 amino acids. The CDR3 DNA is TGTGCCAGCAGCCCGGACAGACATTCCTACGAGCAGTACTTC. This codes for CASSPDRHSYEQYF.

V usage is TRBV7-8 and J usage is TRBJ1-2; D is unresolved. The ends were cut back, 1 base at V and 5 bases at J, with 14 bases in the middle. This CDR3 comprises 15 residues. Germline V lookup: CDR1 SGHVS, CDR2 FQNEAQ. CDR3 nucleotides: TGTGCCAGCAGCTTAGATCACGGAGCGAAATATGGCTACACCTTC. The encoded protein is CASSLDHGAKYGYTF.

By share, this clone counts as medium-sized. This chain links TRBV5-1 with TRBJ2-7; tentatively, D is TRBD2 (6 bases). CDR1 is SGHRS, CDR2 YFSETQ, per germline. Trimming left V 0 bases short and J 0 bases short, with 10 bases between. The CDR3 is 15 amino acids. Here the CDR3 reads CASSLVRGSSYEQYF. For the CDR3, the DNA is TGCGCCAGCAGCTTGGTTCGGGGGAGCTCCTACGAGCAGTACTTC.

This clone came up a few times. V and J are TRBV7-9 and TRBJ2-6; D remains ambiguous. V lost 1 base and J 2 bases, leaving 9 bases between the germline ends. Germline CDR1 reads SEHNR; CDR2 reads FQNEAQ (reference sequence). The CDR3 is 16 amino acids. CDR3 sequence (DNA): TGTGCCAGCAGCTTAGGATCCCCGGCTGGGGCCAACGTCCTGACTTTC. It translates to CASSLGSPAGANVLTF.